The next 4 T cell receptor beta chains were all read from a single sample in a study of blood T cell repertoires in COVID-19. Libraries were prepared by immunoSEQ multiplex PCR; TCRdb keeps only in-frame clonotypes and omits some of them. The sample consists of fewer than 350,000 clones, 80% to 95% of them appearing once. Input material: peripheral blood. These receptors were taken from a young woman with COVID-19, enrolled during active disease.

The rearrangement uses TRBV9 and TRBJ2-2; D is perhaps TRBD1 (6 bases). This CDR3 is 17 amino acids long. The V end lost 1 base, the J end lost 3 bases, and 16 bases lay between the germline ends. Germline lookup yields CDR1 SGDLS and CDR2 YYNGEE. The CDR3 here is CASSVSSGVGHTGELFF. CDR3 bases: TGTGCCAGCAGCGTAAGCTCAGGGGTCGGGCACACCGGGGAGCTGTTTTTT.

V is TRBV7-3 and J is TRBJ1-2; TRBD1 matches at 8 bases. J gave up 8 bases and V 5 bases, and 7 bases lay outside the gene matches. Germline CDR1 and CDR2: SGHTA and FQGTGA. CDR3 size: 13 residues. CDR3 in DNA: TGTGCCAGCAGCCATGGACAGGGTTCGGGCTACACCTTC. Translating gives CASSHGQGSGYTF.

The J gene is TRBJ1-2, the V gene TRBV7-9; 12 nucleotides line up with TRBD1. This CDR3 has 17 residues. After removal of 3 bases from V and 2 bases from J, the junction contained 7 bases not matched to a gene. Germline CDR1 and CDR2: SEHNR and FQNEAQ (reference sequence). The CDR3 DNA follows: TGTGCCAGCAGCTTTAAGGGACAGGGGGCTTTGAACTATGGCTACACCTTC. It translates to CASSFKGQGALNYGYTF. The complete variable domain, with remaining parts taken from reference TRBV7-9 and TRBJ1-2, reads DTGVSQNPRHKITKRGQNVTFRCDPISEHNRLYWYRQTLGQGPEFLTYFQNEAQLEKSRLLSDRFSAERPKGSFSTLEIQRTEQGDSAMYLCASSFKGQGALNYGYTFGSGTRLTVV.

The chain has TRBV11-2 and TRBJ2-7; 9 bases align to TRBD1. Trimming removed 1 base from V and 7 bases from J; junction bases left unmatched: 5. The germline CDR1 and CDR2 sequences are SGHAT and FQNNGV. CDR3 length equals 14 residues. CDR3 in amino acids: CASSLVQGAGEQYF. CDR3 in DNA: TGTGCCAGCAGCTTAGTACAGGGGGCGGGGGAGCAGTACTTC.